This TCR beta chain comes out of a study of cytomegalovirus exposure and HLA in healthy donors. With 60 Vbeta and 13 Jbeta primers, the PCR was carried out. The protocol was immunoSEQ multiplex PCR, while the TCRdb copy is restricted to in-frame clones and leaves out a portion. The repertoire has over 85,000 clones, around 77% of them found once; the top ten carry roughly 7.7%. Of note for this clone: Antigen: not known.

Findings and caveats of the study: Some V segments, including TRBV6-2 and TRBV6-3, were excluded as indistinguishable. TCR beta chain V- and J-gene trimming was linked, in a later analysis, to a missense variant in DCLRE1C.

Trimming cost V 8 bases and J 10 bases; bases outside gene matches: 17. The CDR3 is 15 residues long. The V gene's germline CDR1 is MGHDK and CDR2 SYGVNS. The source is a female donor in good health and CMV-seronegative. The chain links TRBV25-1 to TRBJ2-1, with TRBD2 matching over 7 bases. The specimen was PBMCs. The CDR3 reads CASSTSAHLQREQFF. DNA for the CDR3: TGTGCCAGCTCAACTAGCGCGCACCTACAAAGGGAGCAGTTCTTC.